A single TCR beta chain is shown here with its context. This sample stems from a study of blood T cell repertoires in COVID-19. At the level of the study: Samples of COVID-19 (acute and convalescent) were obtained from the United States, Italy and Spain. Sources were T cells, B-cell-depleted T cells, or PBMCs; the material itself was cDNA or gDNA.

As originally analysed: Quantification of nucleated cells was approximated via reference gene primer amplification. Assay used: immunoSEQ multiplex PCR; TCRdb lists only in-frame clones, some missing. For V, J and clone size, that table is used; D and trimming come from the DNA. The sample lists more than 250,000 clones; approximately 82% were seen once. Germline loops: CDR1 MNHNS, CDR2 SASEGT. The CDR3 totals 15 residues. J lost 5 bases, V lost 2 bases, and 4 bases had no gene match. The sample was peripheral blood. The clonotype was recovered from a woman between 50 and 59 years old with acute or convalescent COVID-19. The chain joins TRBV6-1 to TRBJ1-5, with 9 bases aligning to TRBD1. CDR3 loop: CASSERGQGYQPQHF. The CDR3 bases are TGTGCCAGCAGTGAACGGGGACAGGGCTATCAGCCCCAGCATTTT.